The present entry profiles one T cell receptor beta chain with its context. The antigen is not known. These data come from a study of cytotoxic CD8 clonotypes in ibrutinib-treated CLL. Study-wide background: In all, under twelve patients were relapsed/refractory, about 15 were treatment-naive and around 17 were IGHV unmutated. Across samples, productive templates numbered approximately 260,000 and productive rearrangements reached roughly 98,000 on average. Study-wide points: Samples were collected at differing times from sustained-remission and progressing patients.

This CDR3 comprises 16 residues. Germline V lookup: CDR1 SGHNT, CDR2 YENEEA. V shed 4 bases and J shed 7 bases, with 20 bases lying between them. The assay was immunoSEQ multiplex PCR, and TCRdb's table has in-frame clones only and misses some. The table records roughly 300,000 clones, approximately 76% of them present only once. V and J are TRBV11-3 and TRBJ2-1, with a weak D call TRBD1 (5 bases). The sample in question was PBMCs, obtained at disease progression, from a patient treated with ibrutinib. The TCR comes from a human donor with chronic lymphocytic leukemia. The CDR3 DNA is TGTGCCAGCAGCTCAACTCGGATGGGGCTAAGGAATGAGCAGTTCTTC. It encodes CASSSTRMGLRNEQFF.